The clone carrying this T cell receptor (beta chain) was observed once. No antigen is known for it. The sample comes from a study of somatic mutations in cytotoxic T cells in rheumatoid arthritis. Study-level findings and limits: Statistically, CD8+ T-cell clonality was not significantly distinct between individuals with rheumatoid arthritis and age-matched healthy controls. Adjustment for multiple comparisons was not applied to the slight TRBV07 underrepresentation observed in rheumatoid arthritis patients. A largest CD8+ clone above 20% of CD8+ cells occurred in about an eighth of the 65 patients.

TCRdb's table, derived via immunoSEQ multiplex PCR, lists solely in-frame clones and lacks some. In the table there are some 20,000 clones, around four fifths of which are singletons. The CDR3 is made up of 15 amino acids. CDR1 and CDR2 (germline): LGHNA, YSLEER. V lost 3 bases and J lost 1, with 12 bases in between. Positive magnetic bead selection, which isolated the CD4+ and CD8+ cells, was followed by a flow cytometry check of purity. The sample was CD8+ T cells sorted from blood. This TCR came from an adult with rheumatoid arthritis. This rearrangement joins TRBV4-3 to TRBJ1-1; D may be TRBD1 (5 bases). The CDR3 nucleotides are TGCGCCAGCAGCCACCTGGGACTCCCGAACACTGAAGCTTTCTTT. It is translated as CASSHLGLPNTEAFF.